One sample yielded the 3 T cell receptor beta chains listed below, sequenced in a study of cytomegalovirus exposure and HLA in healthy donors. Researchers ran the PCR with 60 Vbeta and 13 Jbeta primers. Repertoires were generated with immunoSEQ multiplex PCR, while TCRdb's copy carries only in-frame clones and drops some. This table has around 200,000 clones, 75% to 80% appearing once. The sample consisted of PBMCs. These receptors were collected from a man between 18 and 29 years old in good health and CMV-seronegative.

The chain couples TRBV30 to TRBJ1-2; a weak D match, TRBD1 (5 bases). In germline, CDR1 is GTSNPN, CDR2 SVGIG (reference sequence). The CDR3 is 12 residues long. V was cut by 7 bases and J by 3 bases, with 12 bases left in between. CDR3 amino acids: CASSKGDYGYTF. In DNA, the CDR3 is TGTGCCTCATCGAAAGGGGACTATGGCTACACCTTC.

The V and J genes are TRBV7-8 and TRBJ2-1; 10 nucleotides line up with TRBD2. The germline V gene encodes CDR1 SGHVS and CDR2 FQNEAQ. The junction had 3 bases not matched to a gene; V was cut back by 5 bases and J by 5 bases. This CDR3 has 14 residues. CDR3 loop: CASSTSGVNNEQFF. The CDR3 DNA follows: TGTGCCAGCAGCACTAGCGGGGTTAACAATGAGCAGTTCTTC.

This clone was detected a few times. This sequence joins TRBV6-6 and TRBJ2-3; 12 positions match TRBD1. Germline CDR1 MNHNY, CDR2 SVGAGI (reference sequence). The CDR3 covers 15 residues. After removal of 11 bases from V and 5 bases from J, the junction contained 11 bases not matched to a gene. The CDR3 spells CAARGGQGAGDTQYF. Written as DNA, the CDR3 is TGTGCCGCCCGGGGGGGACAGGGGGCTGGAGATACGCAGTATTTT.